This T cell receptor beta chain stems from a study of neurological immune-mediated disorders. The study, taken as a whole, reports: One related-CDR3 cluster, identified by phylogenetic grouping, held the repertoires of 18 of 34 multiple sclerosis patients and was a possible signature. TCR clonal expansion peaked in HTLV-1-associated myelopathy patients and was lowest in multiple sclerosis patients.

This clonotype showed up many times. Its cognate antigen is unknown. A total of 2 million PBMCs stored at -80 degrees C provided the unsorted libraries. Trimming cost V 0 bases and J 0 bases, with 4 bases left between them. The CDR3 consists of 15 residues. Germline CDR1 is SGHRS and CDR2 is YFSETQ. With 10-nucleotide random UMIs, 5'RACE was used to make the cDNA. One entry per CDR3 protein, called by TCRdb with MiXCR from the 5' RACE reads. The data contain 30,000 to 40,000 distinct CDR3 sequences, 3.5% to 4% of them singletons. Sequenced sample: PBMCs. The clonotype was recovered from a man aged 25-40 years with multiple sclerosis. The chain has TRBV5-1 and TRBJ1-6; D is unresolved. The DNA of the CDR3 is TGCGCCAGCAGCTTGGAAAGCTCCTATAATTCACCCCTCCACTTT. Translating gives CASSLESSYNSPLHF.